One and the same sample provided the 16 T cell receptor beta chains below, sequenced in a study of blood T cell repertoires in COVID-19 (TCRdb year 2020). Library generation was performed with the immunoSEQ multiplex PCR assay. The table was pulled from immuneACCESS by TCRdb, which kept in-frame rearrangements only. Such tables lose some clones; where checked, under half of the loss comes from unresolved V genes, and the rest has no known cause. For this sample the table gives fewer than 650,000 clones, of which 85% to 90% were detected only once. Roughly 7.3% of the sample lies in the top ten. Sequencing input: peripheral blood. The receptors come from a woman aged 45 to 65 with COVID-19, enrolled during active disease.

The chain is built from TRBV3-1 (or the pseudogene TRBV3-2) and TRBJ1-1; D ambiguous. CDR3 size: 16 residues. Germline-derived CDR1 and CDR2 are LGHDT and YNNKEL (reference sequence). The V and J ends lost 1 base and 0 bases respectively, with 12 bases between them. CDR3 amino acids: CASSQGFWAMNTEAFF. CDR3 sequence (DNA): TGTGCCAGCAGCCAAGGGTTCTGGGCCATGAACACTGAAGCTTTCTTT.

In this sample, this clone turned up a few times. The chain is built from TRBV7-9 and TRBJ2-3; TRBD1 matches 10 bases. Unmatched junction bases numbered 4, after V lost 10 bases and J lost 3 bases. The CDR3 covers 13 residues. Germline CDR1 is SEHNR and CDR2 is FQNEAQ (reference sequence). The CDR3 DNA reads TGTGCCACCCGGGACAGGGGAACAGATACGCAGTATTTT. Its translation is CATRDRGTDTQYF.

The J gene is TRBJ1-4, the V gene TRBV5-6; possible D gene TRBD1, 5 bases. Between the trimmed V and J ends, which lost 5 bases and 5 bases, there was a span of 7 bases. Germline V gene data show CDR1 as SGHDT and CDR2 as YYEEEE. CDR3 length equals 12 residues. CDR3 sequence: CASSRGNEKLFF. Written as DNA, the CDR3 is TGTGCCAGCAGTAGGGGAAATGAAAAACTGTTTTTT.

This chain uses TRBV19 with TRBJ1-5; D unresolved. The germline V and J ends were trimmed by 6 bases and 1 base, with 7 bases remaining between them. Germline V gene lookup returns CDR1 LNHDA and CDR2 SQIVND (reference sequence). The CDR3 has 13 amino acids. The CDR3 is CASSPVSNQPQHF. The CDR3, as DNA: TGTGCCAGTAGCCCAGTAAGCAATCAGCCCCAGCATTTT.

This chain links TRBV7-8 with TRBJ2-7, with D possibly TRBD2 on 7 matching bases. The CDR3 is made up of 15 amino acids. Germline values: CDR1 SGHVS, CDR2 FQNEAQ. The V end was cut by 3 bases, the J end by 5 bases, with 17 bases between. The CDR3 sequence: CASSFMGGRVDEQYF. The CDR3 region has the DNA TGTGCCAGCAGCTTTATGGGGGGGCGGGTAGACGAGCAGTACTTC.

This sequence joins TRBV4-1 and TRBJ2-1, with D perhaps matching TRBD1 (6 bases). The CDR3 loop spans 15 amino acids. Trimming removed 1 base at V and 3 bases at J, with 10 bases between. Germline-derived CDR1 and CDR2 are MGHRA and YSYEKL. CDR3 DNA: TGCGCCAGCAGCCAAGCTGGGACAAGCTACAATGAGCAGTTCTTC. This sequence encodes CASSQAGTSYNEQFF.

This chain connects TRBV6-2 or TRBV6-3 to TRBJ2-2; 8 positions agree with TRBD1. The J segment lost 0 bases and the V segment lost 0 bases, leaving 0 bases of the junction unmatched. The length of the CDR3 is 16 residues. Germline CDR1 MNHEY, CDR2 SVGEGT. The CDR3 region has the DNA TGTGCCAGCAGTTACTCGGACAGGGCGAACACCGGGGAGCTGTTTTTT. As protein: CASSYSDRANTGELFF.

V and J are TRBV10-2 and TRBJ2-1, with TRBD2 matching over 10 bases. This CDR3 is 14 amino acids long. Germline CDR1 is WSHSY and CDR2 is SAAADI. V lost 7 bases, J lost 3 bases, and 3 bases stayed unmatched. The CDR3 region is CASTLAGDYNEQFF. CDR3 in DNA: TGCGCCAGCACCCTAGCGGGGGACTACAATGAGCAGTTCTTC.

The chain is built from TRBV27 and TRBJ2-2, with TRBD2 as a possible D gene (5 bases). The V end lost 8 bases, the J end lost 11 bases, and 12 bases lay between the germline ends. The CDR3 contains 11 residues. Germline CDR1 MNHEY, CDR2 SMNVEV (reference sequence). The CDR3 DNA sequence: TGTGCCAGCGGATCTCCGGGAGAGCTGTTTTTT. Protein: CASGSPGELFF.

The chain joins TRBV7-2 to TRBJ1-1, with 7 bases that match TRBD1. The germline CDR1 and CDR2 sequences are SGHTA and FQGNSA. This CDR3 comprises 16 residues. Germline trimming cut 6 bases from V and 6 bases from J; bases unmatched to any gene: 16. The CDR3 sequence is CASSLERQGVNPEAFF. DNA of the CDR3: TGTGCCAGCAGTCTGGAGCGGCAGGGGGTGAATCCTGAAGCTTTCTTT.

The genes are TRBV7-2 and TRBJ1-1; possible D gene TRBD1, 5 bases. The CDR3 spans 15 residues. The V gene lost 1 base and the J gene lost 7 bases, with 16 bases spanning the gap. Germline assignment: CDR1 SGHTA and CDR2 FQGNSA. The CDR3 region is CASSLDPGSKIEAFF. The CDR3 DNA sequence: TGTGCCAGCAGCTTAGACCCAGGGTCAAAGATTGAAGCTTTCTTT.

The J gene is TRBJ2-1, the V gene TRBV5-1; D is undetermined. The V and J ends lost 0 bases and 3 bases respectively, with 10 bases between them. The germline V gene has CDR1 SGHRS and CDR2 YFSETQ. This CDR3 has 15 amino acids. CDR3 in amino acids: CASSLGVENYNEQFF. DNA of the CDR3: TGCGCCAGCAGCTTGGGAGTGGAGAACTACAATGAGCAGTTCTTC.

The chain couples TRBV29-1 to TRBJ1-1; D unresolved. V lost 4 bases, J lost 3 bases, and 3 bases lay in between. The germline CDR1 and CDR2 sequences are SQVTM and ANQGSEA. The CDR3 sequence is 10 residues long. The CDR3: CSVGDTEAFF. CDR3 bases: TGCAGCGTTGGAGACACTGAAGCTTTCTTT.

This chain joins TRBV6-5 and TRBJ2-7; perhaps TRBD1 as D (7 bases). From germline, CDR1 is MNHEY and CDR2 SVGAGI. V shed 8 bases and J shed 6 bases, with 20 bases lying between them. The CDR3 contains 14 residues. CDR3 amino acids: CASPPGGQRGEQYF. The CDR3 bases are TGTGCCAGCCCCCCAGGGGGGCAAAGAGGCGAGCAGTACTTC.

The rearrangement uses TRBV10-1 and TRBJ2-7; D not resolved. The germline gives CDR1 WNHNN, CDR2 SYGVQD (reference sequence). Trimming removed 0 bases at V and 4 bases at J, with 7 bases between. This CDR3 is built from 13 residues. CDR3 residues: CASSESDGYEQYF. CDR3 nucleotide sequence: TGCGCCAGCAGTGAGTCCGACGGGTACGAGCAGTACTTC.

The V gene is TRBV10-1, the J gene TRBJ2-1; TRBD2 aligns across 8 bases. The J segment lost 9 bases and the V segment lost 3 bases, leaving 7 bases of the junction unmatched. Per germline, CDR1 WNHNN and CDR2 SYGVQD (reference sequence). This CDR3 is built from 14 residues. The CDR3 DNA is TGCGCCAGCAGTGAATCCAGCGGGGGAAGTGAGCAGTTCTTC. This translates into CASSESSGGSEQFF.